This note documents a single T cell receptor beta chain sequence. What it binds is not known. V gave up 4 bases and J gave up 2 bases, with 18 bases separating them. CDR3 length: 16 amino acids. Germline V gives CDR1 SGHRS, CDR2 YFSETQ. The record originates from a study of identifying expanded T cells in peripheral blood. Broader study findings: Clone count variance between two-week samples rose with total template count. Over two and four weeks, about 15 and 19 clones changed, versus around 1.2 between replicates.

Using immunoSEQ multiplex PCR, the repertoire was profiled, and TCRdb retains in-frame clones only, with some absent. The sample shows tens of thousands of clones, around 87% of them seen only once. The sequenced material came from blood. V and J are TRBV5-1 and TRBJ2-5; D gene ambiguous. The origin of this receptor is a person aged 18 to 75 in good health. The chain's CDR3 is CASSRAAMGKQETQYF. DNA of the CDR3: TGCGCCAGCAGCCGGGCCGCTATGGGAAAACAAGAGACCCAGTACTTC.